This T cell receptor (beta chain) comes out of a study of T cell responses to AZD1222 COVID-19 vaccine. Generated by immunoSEQ multiplex PCR, the TCRdb table keeps only in-frame clones and is missing some. The repertoire includes more than 85,000 clones, 85% to 95% of them detected once, and 2.9% sits in the top ten. CDR3 size: 19 residues. The ends were cut back, 0 bases at V and 5 bases at J, with 22 bases in the middle. Per germline, CDR1 LGHDT and CDR2 YNNKEL (reference sequence). The rearrangement joins TRBV3-1 (or the pseudogene TRBV3-2) to TRBJ1-4; a possible D gene is TRBD1 (5 bases). This specimen consisted of peripheral blood, obtained 28 days after the second AZD1222 dose. The origin of this receptor is an adult who received the AZD1222 COVID-19 vaccine. In DNA, the CDR3 is TGTGCCAGCAGCCAAGATTTCGCAGGGTCTCTCCTCCAGAATGAAAAACTGTTTTTT. This gives the protein CASSQDFAGSLLQNEKLFF.